One and the same sample provided the 10 T cell receptor beta chains below, sequenced in a study of cytomegalovirus exposure and HLA in healthy donors. In the PCR, 60 Vbeta and 13 Jbeta primers were used. Assay used: immunoSEQ multiplex PCR; TCRdb lists only in-frame clones, some missing. The table counts some 70,000 clones; 4.5% to 6% lies in the top ten. Material for sequencing was PBMCs. The receptors were gathered from a man aged 35 to 55 in good health and CMV-seronegative.

The chain employs TRBV30 and TRBJ2-1; TRBD1 aligns across 11 bases. Per germline, CDR1 GTSNPN and CDR2 SVGIG (reference sequence). V dropped 5 bases and J dropped 6; count of bases not matched to a gene: 18. This CDR3 spans 18 amino acids. CDR3 bases: TGTGCCTGGGCCTCTTGGACAGGGGGCAAAGCGGAAGGCAATGAGCAGTTCTTC. Protein product: CAWASWTGGKAEGNEQFF.

The chain recombines TRBV5-1 with TRBJ2-1, with TRBD2 matching over 11 bases. This CDR3 has 17 amino acids. Germline V gene sequence: CDR1 SGHRS, CDR2 YFSETQ. J lost 4 bases, V lost 0 bases, and 6 bases had no gene match. The CDR3 bases are TGCGCCAGCAGCTTGGGGGCTAGCGGGAGGACGTACAATGAGCAGTTCTTC. As protein: CASSLGASGRTYNEQFF.

As DNA, the CDR3 is TGTGCCAGCGGGACAGCGAACACCGGGGAGCTGTTTTTT. Protein: CASGTANTGELFF. This chain links TRBV28 with TRBJ2-2; 7 bases line up with TRBD1. The germline CDR1 and CDR2 sequences are MDHEN and SYDVKM. The CDR3 loop spans 13 amino acids. Trimming cost V 8 bases and J 0 bases; bases outside gene matches: 0. The full variable domain, rest sourced from reference TRBV28 and TRBJ2-2, is DVKVTQSSRYLVKRTGEKVFLECVQDMDHENMFWYRQDPGLGLRLIYFSYDVKMKEKGDIPEGYSVSREKKERFSLILESASTNQTSMYLCASGTANTGELFFGEGSRLTVL.

The chain is built from TRBV9 and TRBJ1-1; TRBD1 is a possible D gene (6 bases). The germline V gene encodes CDR1 SGDLS and CDR2 YYNGEE. This CDR3 region has 14 residues. Trimming removed 4 bases at V and 1 base at J, with 11 bases between. CDR3 loop: CASSRQGGNTEAFF. CDR3 nucleotides: TGTGCCAGCAGCCGTCAAGGGGGGAACACTGAAGCTTTCTTT.

The V call is TRBV27, the J call TRBJ2-2; the D gene is possibly TRBD2 (6 bases). In germline, CDR1 is MNHEY, CDR2 SMNVEV (reference sequence). The length of the CDR3 is 15 residues. Trimming pared 8 bases from V and 7 bases from J, leaving 20 bases between. The CDR3 is CASSPLGGSGGELFF. DNA of the CDR3: TGTGCCAGCTCCCCCTTGGGGGGTTCCGGCGGGGAGCTGTTTTTT.

The V call is TRBV11-2, the J call TRBJ2-1; 10 bases line up with TRBD1. CDR1 and CDR2 from the germline V gene are SGHAT and FQNNGV. CDR3 length: 15 amino acids. V shed 4 bases and J 8 bases; nucleotides not matched to a gene: 8. DNA of the CDR3: TGTGCCAGCAGCTCGACGACAGGGGGCGGCTATGAGCAGTTCTTC. Translation: CASSSTTGGGYEQFF.

The gene calls are TRBV13 and TRBJ2-3; 8 bases agree with TRBD1. CDR1 and CDR2 from the germline V gene are PRHDT and FYEKMQ (reference sequence). The CDR3 runs 14 residues. With 5 bases clipped from V and 5 bases from J, the junction kept 6 bases outside the gene matches. The chain's CDR3 is CASSAGTGGDTQYF. The DNA of the CDR3 is TGTGCCAGCAGCGCTGGGACAGGCGGAGATACGCAGTATTTT. Supplemented by reference TRBV13 and TRBJ2-3, the full variable domain reads AAGVIQSPRHLIKEKRETATLKCYPIPRHDTVYWYQQGPGQDPQFLISFYEKMQSDKGSIPDRFSAQQFSDYHSELNMSSLELGDSALYFCASSAGTGGDTQYFGPGTRLTVL.

The chain links TRBV15 to TRBJ2-7; a weak D match, TRBD1 (6 bases). Per germline, CDR1 LNHNV and CDR2 YYDKDF (reference sequence). CDR3 length: 13 residues. V lost 5 bases, J lost 1 base, and 9 bases lay in between. CDR3 in DNA: TGTGCCACCAGCGGGACACTTTCCTACGAGCAGTACTTC. It is translated as CATSGTLSYEQYF.

The chain has TRBV7-6 and TRBJ2-5; 13 bases fit TRBD2. The germline gives CDR1 SGHVS, CDR2 FNYEAQ. This CDR3 has 16 amino acids. V lost 2 bases and J lost 8; bases outside the gene matches: 8. The CDR3 sequence: CASSLTSGGAHGTQYF. The DNA for the CDR3 is TGTGCCAGCAGCTTAACTAGCGGGGGGGCCCATGGAACCCAGTACTTC.

This sequence joins TRBV19 and TRBJ2-7; 8 bases map to TRBD1. V was pared by 5 bases and J by 3 bases, with 12 bases of the junction left unmatched. The CDR3 contains 16 residues. Germline CDR1 reads LNHDA; CDR2 reads SQIVND (reference sequence). The CDR3 reads CASSPQRTGYLYEQYF. For the CDR3, the DNA is TGTGCCAGTAGTCCGCAAAGGACAGGGTATCTCTACGAGCAGTACTTC.